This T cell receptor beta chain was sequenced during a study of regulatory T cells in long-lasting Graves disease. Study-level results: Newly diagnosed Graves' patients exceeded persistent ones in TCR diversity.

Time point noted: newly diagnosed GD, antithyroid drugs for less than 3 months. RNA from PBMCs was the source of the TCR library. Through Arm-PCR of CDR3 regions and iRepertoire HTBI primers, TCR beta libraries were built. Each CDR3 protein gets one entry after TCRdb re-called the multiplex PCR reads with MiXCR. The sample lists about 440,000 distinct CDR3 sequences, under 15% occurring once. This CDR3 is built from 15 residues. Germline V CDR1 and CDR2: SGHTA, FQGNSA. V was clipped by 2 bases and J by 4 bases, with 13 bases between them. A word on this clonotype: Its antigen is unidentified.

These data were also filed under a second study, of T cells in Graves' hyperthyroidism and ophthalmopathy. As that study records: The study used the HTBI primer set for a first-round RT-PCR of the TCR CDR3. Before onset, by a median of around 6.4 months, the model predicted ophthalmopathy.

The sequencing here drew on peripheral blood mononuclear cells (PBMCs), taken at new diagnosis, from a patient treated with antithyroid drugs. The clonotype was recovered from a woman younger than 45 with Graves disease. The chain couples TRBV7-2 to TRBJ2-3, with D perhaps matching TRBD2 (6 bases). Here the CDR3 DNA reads TGTGCCAGCAGCTTATTGGGCGGGACCCCAGATACGCAGTATTTT. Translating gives CASSLLGGTPDTQYF.